This T cell receptor (beta chain) is from a study of blood T cell repertoires in COVID-19. Looking at the study overall: COVID-19 samples from acute and convalescent phases originated in the United States, Italy and Spain. The cDNA or gDNA used as material had been derived from T cells, B-cell-depleted T cells, or PBMCs.

Original processing notes: Nucleated cell counts were estimated from reference gene primer amplification. Clones were sequenced by immunoSEQ multiplex PCR, and TCRdb holds only the in-frame ones, with some missing. That table furnishes V, J and clone size, whereas the DNA furnished D and trimming. This table has 150,000 to 200,000 clones, approximately 85% appearing once. This clone is a singleton in its sample. Germline assignment: CDR1 MDHEN and CDR2 SYDVKM. The CDR3 length is 15 residues. V dropped 7 bases and J dropped 5; count of bases not matched to a gene: 8. Sequencing was done on a sample of peripheral blood. The chain is built from TRBV28 and TRBJ2-5, with TRBD1 identical over 12 bases. The source is a man aged 60 to 75 with acute or convalescent COVID-19. The CDR3 coding sequence is TGTGCCAGCATCTCCGGGACAGGGGGCTTGGAGACCCAGTACTTC. Amino acid sequence: CASISGTGGLETQYF.